These 27 T cell receptor beta chains were sequenced from one sample in a study of T cell changes during pregnancy in multiple sclerosis. Method: immunoSEQ multiplex PCR; TCRdb's copy keeps in-frame clones and lacks some. The profile covers about 64,000 clones, with over 85% appearing a single time and 1.4% taken by the ten largest. The specimen was peripheral blood, collected in the second trimester of pregnancy. These receptors came from a female donor with multiple sclerosis, enrolled in a pregnancy study.

This chain links TRBV18 with TRBJ2-7, with 7 bases matching TRBD1. V lost 1 base to trimming and J lost 4 bases; unmatched junction nucleotides: 10. Germline assignment: CDR1 KGHSH and CDR2 LQKENI. The length of the CDR3 is 16 residues. The CDR3: CASSPQPPRTGYEQYF. The CDR3 nucleotides read TGTGCCAGCTCACCACAACCCCCTCGGACAGGTTACGAGCAGTACTTC.

CDR3 loop: CASSDPRDNSPLHF. The CDR3, as DNA: TGTGCCAGCAGTGATCCTCGGGATAATTCACCCCTCCACTTT. The gene calls are TRBV2 and TRBJ1-6; D is undetermined. The CDR3 totals 14 residues. Between the trimmed V and J ends, which lost 3 bases and 5 bases, there was a span of 8 bases. Germline V CDR1 and CDR2: SNHLY, FYNNEI.

J is TRBJ2-1 and V is TRBV7-9, with D hard to call. V dropped 5 bases and J dropped 6 bases, with 14 bases sitting between them. Germline-derived CDR1 and CDR2 are SEHNR and FQNEAQ (reference sequence). This CDR3 is built from 14 residues. The CDR3: CASSLRLRLNEQFF. In DNA, the CDR3 is TGTGCCAGCAGCCTTCGACTCCGGCTCAATGAGCAGTTCTTC.

V and J are TRBV4-2 and TRBJ1-2; D gene uncertain. The germline V gene encodes CDR1 LGHNA and CDR2 YNFKEQ. Deletions cut 5 bases from V and 1 base from J, with 14 bases between. The CDR3 runs to 15 residues. The CDR3 DNA sequence: TGTGCCAGCAGCACCCCGGGTGTCGGTAACTATGGCTACACCTTC. It yields the protein CASSTPGVGNYGYTF.

The chain combines TRBV5-4 with TRBJ1-3; 9 bases are a match to TRBD1. The CDR3 contains 15 residues. The germline CDR1 and CDR2 sequences are SGHNT and YYREEE (reference sequence). The V gene end was trimmed by 0 bases and the J gene end by 3 bases; junction bases not matched to a gene: 1. The CDR3 reads CASSLGTGDGNTIYF. The CDR3 bases are TGTGCCAGCAGCTTGGGGACAGGGGATGGAAACACCATATATTTT. Drawing the rest from reference TRBV5-4 and TRBJ1-3, the complete variable domain is ETGVTQSPTHLIKTRGQQVTLRCSSQSGHNTVSWYQQALGQGPQFIFQYYREEENGRGNFPPRFSGLQFPNYSSELNVNALELDDSALYLCASSLGTGDGNTIYFGEGSWLTVV.

The rearrangement uses TRBV4-3 and TRBJ1-1, with D maybe TRBD1 (5 bases). CDR3 size: 16 residues. V was clipped by 0 bases and J by 3 bases, with 14 bases between them. Germline V gives CDR1 LGHNA, CDR2 YSLEER. CDR3 sequence (DNA): TGCGCCAGCAGCCAAGATCCGGGGGAGTCCGACACTGAAGCTTTCTTT. It is translated as CASSQDPGESDTEAFF.

The chain links TRBV5-1 to TRBJ2-2, with a possible D match to TRBD2 (7 bases). This CDR3 is 14 amino acids long. V lost 9 bases and J lost 4, with 16 bases in between. The germline gives CDR1 SGHRS, CDR2 YFSETQ. The CDR3 is CATRGGALTGELFF. The DNA of the CDR3 is TGCGCCACCCGTGGGGGGGCACTCACCGGGGAGCTGTTTTTT.

This chain links TRBV2 with TRBJ2-7, with 8 bases matching TRBD2. The J segment lost 3 bases and the V segment lost 4 bases, leaving 17 bases of the junction unmatched. Germline CDR1 and CDR2: SNHLY and FYNNEI. The CDR3 is 18 amino acids. The CDR3 DNA follows: TGTGCCAGCAGTGGAGGGGCGAGCAGGGCTAGCGGGTTCTACGAGCAGTACTTC. It specifies CASSGGASRASGFYEQYF.

The chain uses TRBV4-2 and TRBJ2-7; the match to TRBD2 covers 7 bases. V trimming: 0 bases; J trimming: 0 bases; junction bases outside the gene matches: 5. The germline V gene has CDR1 LGHNA and CDR2 YNFKEQ. The CDR3 totals 16 residues. This CDR3 is CASSQDKTSVSYEQYF. CDR3 sequence (DNA): TGTGCCAGCAGCCAAGATAAAACTAGCGTCTCCTACGAGCAGTACTTC.

J is TRBJ1-5 and V is TRBV19; a weak D match, TRBD1 (6 bases). Germline CDR1 and CDR2: LNHDA and SQIVND (reference sequence). The CDR3 runs to 15 residues. V shed 7 bases and J shed 5 bases, with 18 bases lying between them. The CDR3 loop reads CASTRTVEKDQPQHF. In nucleotides, the CDR3 is TGTGCCAGTACCCGGACAGTTGAGAAGGATCAGCCCCAGCATTTT.

This clone was seen only a few times. J is TRBJ1-5 and V is TRBV30; no definite D call. From germline, CDR1 is GTSNPN and CDR2 SVGIG (reference sequence). The V and J ends lost 0 bases and 5 bases respectively, with 8 bases between them. The CDR3 runs to 13 residues. CDR3: CAWSVTNHQPQHF. The CDR3 coding sequence is TGTGCCTGGAGTGTGACTAATCATCAGCCCCAGCATTTT.

The V gene is TRBV5-1, the J gene TRBJ1-1; 11 bases map to TRBD1. Germline CDR1 SGHRS, CDR2 YFSETQ. The CDR3 contains 14 residues. With 8 bases clipped from V and 4 bases from J, the junction kept 7 bases outside the gene matches. The CDR3 sequence is CASQPGTGGTEAFF. Written as DNA, the CDR3 is TGCGCCAGTCAGCCCGGGACAGGGGGCACTGAAGCTTTCTTT.

The V gene is TRBV7-2, the J gene TRBJ2-7; D remains unclear. The CDR3 has 14 amino acids. Looked up from germline, CDR1 is SGHTA and CDR2 is FQGNSA. Trimming removed 0 bases at V and 1 base at J, with 7 bases between. Here the CDR3 DNA reads TGTGCCAGCAGCTTAGCGCTCCTATCCTACGAGCAGTACTTC. Protein: CASSLALLSYEQYF.

The chain employs TRBV2 and TRBJ2-3, with D perhaps matching TRBD2 (5 bases). The V gene's germline CDR1 is SNHLY and CDR2 FYNNEI. The CDR3 totals 16 residues. V lost 4 bases, J lost 4 bases, and 18 bases lay in between. The CDR3 reads CASSVRDFRLADTQYF. CDR3 in DNA: TGTGCCAGCAGTGTGAGGGATTTTAGATTGGCAGATACGCAGTATTTT.

The chain links TRBV5-4 to TRBJ2-2; D may be TRBD1 (5 bases). The V end was cut by 2 bases, the J end by 6 bases, with 8 bases between. Germline CDR1 and CDR2: SGHNT and YYREEE (reference sequence). CDR3 length equals 13 residues. The CDR3 DNA follows: TGTGCCAGCAGCTTCCAGGGTTCCGGGGAGCTGTTTTTT. This sequence encodes CASSFQGSGELFF.

The rearrangement uses TRBV2 and TRBJ2-1, with TRBD1 as a possible D gene (6 bases). The CDR3 contains 13 residues. Germline V CDR1 and CDR2: SNHLY, FYNNEI. With 7 bases removed from V and 8 bases from J, the gap between germline ends came to 15 bases. Here the CDR3 reads CASNQGGGDEQFF. CDR3 DNA: TGTGCCAGCAATCAAGGGGGTGGCGATGAGCAGTTCTTC.

The V and J genes are TRBV7-9 and TRBJ1-2; maybe TRBD1 (5 bases). The CDR3 consists of 14 residues. The V gene lost 4 bases and the J gene lost 4 bases, with 13 bases spanning the gap. Germline assignment: CDR1 SEHNR and CDR2 FQNEAQ (reference sequence). As DNA, the CDR3 is TGTGCCAGCAGCTCGGTGGGGGGGGGCTATGGCTACACCTTC. It codes for CASSSVGGGYGYTF. The full variable domain, with the rest looked up from reference TRBV7-9 and TRBJ1-2, is DTGVSQNPRHKITKRGQNVTFRCDPISEHNRLYWYRQTLGQGPEFLTYFQNEAQLEKSRLLSDRFSAERPKGSFSTLEIQRTEQGDSAMYLCASSSVGGGYGYTFGSGTRLTVV.

In the case of this clone: Other DNA sequences in this specimen translate into the identical CDR3. The chain links TRBV5-1 to TRBJ2-1; TRBD2 matches at 8 bases. V trimming: 1 base; J trimming: 3 bases; junction bases outside the gene matches: 3. The CDR3 runs to 15 residues. Germline V gene lookup returns CDR1 SGHRS and CDR2 YFSETQ. The CDR3 is CASSLLAGNYNEQFF. As DNA, the CDR3 is TGCGCCAGCAGCTTGTTAGCGGGGAACTACAATGAGCAGTTCTTC.

V usage is TRBV11-2 and J usage is TRBJ1-4; 9 nucleotides match TRBD1. After removal of 3 bases from V and 3 bases from J, the junction contained 8 bases not matched to a gene. Germline assignment: CDR1 SGHAT and CDR2 FQNNGV. The CDR3 covers 17 residues. CDR3 bases: TGTGCCAGCAGCTTGACAGGGGGGCTGGGCCCTAATGAAAAACTGTTTTTT. It codes for CASSLTGGLGPNEKLFF.

The V call is TRBV2, the J call TRBJ1-6, with D unclear. CDR3 size: 15 residues. Germline lookup yields CDR1 SNHLY and CDR2 FYNNEI. V lost 1 base and J lost 10, with 14 bases in between. CDR3 coding DNA: TGTGCCAGCAGTGAAGTCTCAGGAGGCGGATCACCCCTCCACTTT. This translates into CASSEVSGGGSPLHF.

Concerning this clone: One end of the junction fails to match germline, which may point to a read error. The V gene is TRBV11-1, the J gene TRBJ2-3, with 9 bases that match TRBD2. Germline V gives CDR1 SGHAT, CDR2 FQDESV (reference sequence). The CDR3 consists of 12 residues. CDR3 coding DNA: TGTGCTAGCAGCCTGGGGACTAGCAGTCTGTATTTT. It codes for CASSLGTSSLYF.

The chain carries TRBV4-1 and TRBJ2-2; D remains ambiguous. The CDR3 sequence is 16 residues long. Germline CDR1 MGHRA, CDR2 YSYEKL. V lost 1 base to trimming and J lost 5 bases, with 14 bases between them. The CDR3 nucleotides are TGCGCCAGCAGCCAAGGGCTACCTAAACAGACCGGGGAGCTGTTTTTT. As protein: CASSQGLPKQTGELFF.

This sequence joins TRBV10-3 and TRBJ1-5; a possible D gene is TRBD1 (5 bases). Germline lookup yields CDR1 ENHRY and CDR2 SYGVKD. Trimming left V 0 bases short and J 4 bases short, with 16 bases between. The CDR3 totals 17 residues. The DNA of the CDR3 is TGTGCCATCAGTGAGTCGCCCATGGAGGGGCTGAATCAGCCCCAGCATTTT. Translation gives CAISESPMEGLNQPQHF.

The chain has TRBV7-2 and TRBJ2-5, with 11 bases that match TRBD2. The CDR3 extends over 15 amino acids. Germline CDR1 is SGHTA and CDR2 is FQGNSA. The ends lost 5 bases at V and 0 bases at J; junction bases unmatched: 2. CDR3 DNA sequence: TGTGCCAGCAGCCGGACTAGCGGGTACCAAGAGACCCAGTACTTC. It codes for CASSRTSGYQETQYF.

This chain uses TRBV9 with TRBJ2-3; D gene uncertain. This CDR3 spans 12 amino acids. Germline V lookup: CDR1 SGDLS, CDR2 YYNGEE. Trimming took 3 bases from V and 0 from J, leaving 2 bases between them. The CDR3 DNA follows: TGTGCCAGCAGCGCGAGCACAGATACGCAGTATTTT. It is translated as CASSASTDTQYF.

The rearrangement joins TRBV2 to TRBJ2-5; 10 bases are a match to TRBD2. Germline V gene data show CDR1 as SNHLY and CDR2 as FYNNEI. After removal of 4 bases from V and 2 bases from J, the junction contained 4 bases not matched to a gene. The CDR3 is 15 amino acids. The CDR3 is CASSGQAGGQETQYF. CDR3 coding DNA: TGTGCCAGCAGTGGCCAAGCGGGAGGGCAAGAGACCCAGTACTTC.

The chain carries TRBV10-1 and TRBJ2-1; weak D call: TRBD2 (6 bases). CDR3 size: 15 residues. The V gene's germline CDR1 is WNHNN and CDR2 SYGVQD (reference sequence). The germline V and J ends were trimmed by 3 bases and 5 bases, with 14 bases remaining between them. The CDR3 protein is CASSEDWGEDNEQFF. DNA of the CDR3: TGCGCCAGCAGTGAAGATTGGGGGGAGGACAATGAGCAGTTCTTC.